One and the same sample provided the 2 T cell receptor beta chains below, sequenced in a study of cytomegalovirus exposure and HLA in healthy donors. The assay was immunoSEQ multiplex PCR, and TCRdb's table has in-frame clones only and misses some. This table holds some 120,000 clones, roughly 90% found once. Source material: PBMCs. The receptors stem from a young man in good health and CMV-seronegative.

This rearrangement joins TRBV7-9 to TRBJ1-1, with TRBD1 matching 7 bases. The CDR3 is 13 residues long. V lost 4 bases to trimming and J lost 7 bases; unmatched junction nucleotides: 6. Germline V gene sequence: CDR1 SEHNR, CDR2 FQNEAQ (reference sequence). The CDR3 sequence: CASSSTGAGEAFF. Written as DNA, the CDR3 is TGTGCCAGCAGCTCAACAGGGGCCGGTGAAGCTTTCTTT.

This chain connects TRBV9 to TRBJ2-2; 8 nucleotides line up with TRBD1. The V gene's germline CDR1 is SGDLS and CDR2 YYNGEE. This CDR3 is 14 amino acids long. V was clipped by 4 bases and J by 7 bases; unmatched bases: 6. This chain's CDR3 is CASSPTGGHGELFF. The CDR3 DNA reads as TGTGCCAGCAGCCCTACAGGGGGTCACGGGGAGCTGTTTTTT.